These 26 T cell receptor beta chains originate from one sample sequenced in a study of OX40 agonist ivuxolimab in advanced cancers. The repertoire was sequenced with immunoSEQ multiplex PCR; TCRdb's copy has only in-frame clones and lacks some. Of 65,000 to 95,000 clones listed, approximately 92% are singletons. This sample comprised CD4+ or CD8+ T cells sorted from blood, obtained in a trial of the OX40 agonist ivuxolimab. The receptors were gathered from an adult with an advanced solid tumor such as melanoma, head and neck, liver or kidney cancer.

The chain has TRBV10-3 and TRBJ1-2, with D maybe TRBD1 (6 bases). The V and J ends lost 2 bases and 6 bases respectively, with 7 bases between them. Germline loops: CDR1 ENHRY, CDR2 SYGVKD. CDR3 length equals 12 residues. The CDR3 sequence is CAISETGNGYTF. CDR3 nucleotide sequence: TGTGCCATCAGTGAGACAGGGAATGGCTACACCTTC.

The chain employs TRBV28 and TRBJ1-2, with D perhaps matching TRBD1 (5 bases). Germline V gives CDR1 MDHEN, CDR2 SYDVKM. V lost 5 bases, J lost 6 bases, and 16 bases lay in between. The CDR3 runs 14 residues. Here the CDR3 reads CASSTLGPANGYTF. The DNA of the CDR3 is TGTGCCAGCAGTACTTTGGGACCGGCGAATGGCTACACCTTC.

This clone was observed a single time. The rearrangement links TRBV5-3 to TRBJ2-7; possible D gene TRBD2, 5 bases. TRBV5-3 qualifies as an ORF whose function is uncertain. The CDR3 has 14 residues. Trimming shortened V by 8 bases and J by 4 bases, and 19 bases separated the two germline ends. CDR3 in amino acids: CASHAGLGRYEQYF. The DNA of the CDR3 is TGTGCCAGCCACGCGGGTCTGGGTAGATACGAGCAGTACTTC.

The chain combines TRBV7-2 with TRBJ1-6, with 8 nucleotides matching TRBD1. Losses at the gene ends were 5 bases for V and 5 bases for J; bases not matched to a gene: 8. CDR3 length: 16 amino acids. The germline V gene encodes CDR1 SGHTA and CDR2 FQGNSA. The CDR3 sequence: CASSEQGAGNNSPLHF. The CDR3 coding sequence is TGTGCCAGCAGCGAGCAGGGGGCGGGGAATAATTCACCCCTCCACTTT.

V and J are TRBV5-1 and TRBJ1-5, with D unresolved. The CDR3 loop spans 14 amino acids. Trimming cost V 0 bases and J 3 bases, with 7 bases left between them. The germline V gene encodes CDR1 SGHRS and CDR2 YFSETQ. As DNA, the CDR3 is TGCGCCAGCAGCTTGGACAGCCCCAATCAGCCCCAGCATTTT. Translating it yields CASSLDSPNQPQHF.

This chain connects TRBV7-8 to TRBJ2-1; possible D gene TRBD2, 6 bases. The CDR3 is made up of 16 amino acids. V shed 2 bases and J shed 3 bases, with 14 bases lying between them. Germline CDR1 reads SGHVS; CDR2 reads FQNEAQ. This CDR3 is CASSLFPGEVYNEQFF. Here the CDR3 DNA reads TGTGCCAGCAGCTTATTTCCGGGAGAGGTCTACAATGAGCAGTTCTTC.

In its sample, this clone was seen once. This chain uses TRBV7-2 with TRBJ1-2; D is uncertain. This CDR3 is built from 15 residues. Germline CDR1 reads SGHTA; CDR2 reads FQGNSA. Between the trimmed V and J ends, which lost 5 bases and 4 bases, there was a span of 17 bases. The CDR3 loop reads CASSRTGEGFYGYTF. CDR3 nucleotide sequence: TGTGCCAGCAGCCGGACCGGGGAAGGGTTCTATGGCTACACCTTC.

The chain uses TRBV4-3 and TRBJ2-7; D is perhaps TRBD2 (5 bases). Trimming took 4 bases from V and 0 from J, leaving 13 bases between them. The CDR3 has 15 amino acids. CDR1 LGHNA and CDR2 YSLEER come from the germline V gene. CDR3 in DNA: TGCGCCAGCAGCCTCGGGGTGCTAAGCTCCTACGAGCAGTACTTC. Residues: CASSLGVLSSYEQYF.

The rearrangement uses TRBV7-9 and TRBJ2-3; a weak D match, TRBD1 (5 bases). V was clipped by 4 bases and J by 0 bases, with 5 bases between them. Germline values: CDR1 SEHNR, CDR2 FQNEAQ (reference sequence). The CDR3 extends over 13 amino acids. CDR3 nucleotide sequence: TGTGCCAGCAGCTCAGGGAGCACAGATACGCAGTATTTT. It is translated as CASSSGSTDTQYF.

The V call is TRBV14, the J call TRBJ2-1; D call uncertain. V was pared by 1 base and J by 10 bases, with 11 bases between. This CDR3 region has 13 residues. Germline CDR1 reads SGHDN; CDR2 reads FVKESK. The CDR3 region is CASSQGPGREQFF. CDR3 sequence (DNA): TGTGCCAGCAGCCAAGGGCCCGGCAGGGAGCAGTTCTTC. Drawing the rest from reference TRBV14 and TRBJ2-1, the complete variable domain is EAGVTQFPSHSVIEKGQTVTLRCDPISGHDNLYWYRRVMGKEIKFLLHFVKESKQDESGMPNNRFLAERTGGTYSTLKVQPAELEDSGVYFCASSQGPGREQFFGPGTRLTVL.

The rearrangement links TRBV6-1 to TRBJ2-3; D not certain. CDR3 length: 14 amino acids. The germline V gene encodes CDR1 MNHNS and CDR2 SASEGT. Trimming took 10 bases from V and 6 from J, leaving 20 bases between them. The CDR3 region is CATEKGASQDTQYF. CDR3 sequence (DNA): TGTGCCACTGAAAAAGGCGCTTCACAGGATACGCAGTATTTT.

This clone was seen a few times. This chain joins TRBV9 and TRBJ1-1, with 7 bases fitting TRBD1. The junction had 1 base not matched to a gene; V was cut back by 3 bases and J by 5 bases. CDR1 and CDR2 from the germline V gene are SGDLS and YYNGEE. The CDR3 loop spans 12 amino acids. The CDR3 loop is CASSAQGTEAFF. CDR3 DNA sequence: TGTGCCAGCAGCGCACAGGGGACTGAAGCTTTCTTT.

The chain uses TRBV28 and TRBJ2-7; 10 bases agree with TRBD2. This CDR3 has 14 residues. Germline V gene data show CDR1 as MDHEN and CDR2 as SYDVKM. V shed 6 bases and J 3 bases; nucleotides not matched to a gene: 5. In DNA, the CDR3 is TGTGCCAGCAGCGGGACTAGCGACCTCTACGAGCAGTACTTC. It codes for CASSGTSDLYEQYF.

The CDR3, as DNA: TGCGCCAGCAGCTTGGTAAAGGGACTGGAGAACACTGAAGCTTTCTTT. As protein: CASSLVKGLENTEAFF. The genes are TRBV5-1 and TRBJ1-1; TRBD1 is a possible D gene (5 bases). The CDR3 extends over 16 amino acids. The germline V gene has CDR1 SGHRS and CDR2 YFSETQ. V lost 0 bases to trimming and J lost 1 base, with 13 bases between them.

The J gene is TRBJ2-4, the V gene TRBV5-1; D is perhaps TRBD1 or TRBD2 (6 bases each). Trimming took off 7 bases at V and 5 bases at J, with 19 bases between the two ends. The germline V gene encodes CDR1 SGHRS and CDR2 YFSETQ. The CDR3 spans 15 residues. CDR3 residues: CASATGPGGENIQYF. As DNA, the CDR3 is TGCGCCAGCGCTACAGGGCCAGGAGGGGAAAACATTCAGTACTTC.

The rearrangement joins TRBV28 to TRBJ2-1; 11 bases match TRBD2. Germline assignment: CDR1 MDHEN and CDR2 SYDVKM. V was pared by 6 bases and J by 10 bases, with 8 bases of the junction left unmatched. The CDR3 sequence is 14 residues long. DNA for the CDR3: TGTGCCAGCAGGGGAGGGACTAGCGGATTGGAGCAGTTCTTC. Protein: CASRGGTSGLEQFF. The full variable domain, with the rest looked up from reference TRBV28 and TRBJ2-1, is DVKVTQSSRYLVKRTGEKVFLECVQDMDHENMFWYRQDPGLGLRLIYFSYDVKMKEKGDIPEGYSVSREKKERFSLILESASTNQTSMYLCASRGGTSGLEQFFGPGTRLTVL.

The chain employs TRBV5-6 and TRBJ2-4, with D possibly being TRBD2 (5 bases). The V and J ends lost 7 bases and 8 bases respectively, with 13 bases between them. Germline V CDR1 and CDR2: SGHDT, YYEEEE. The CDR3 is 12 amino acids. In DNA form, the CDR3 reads TGTGCCAGCTCTCGAGGGAGCTACATTCAGTACTTC. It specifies CASSRGSYIQYF.

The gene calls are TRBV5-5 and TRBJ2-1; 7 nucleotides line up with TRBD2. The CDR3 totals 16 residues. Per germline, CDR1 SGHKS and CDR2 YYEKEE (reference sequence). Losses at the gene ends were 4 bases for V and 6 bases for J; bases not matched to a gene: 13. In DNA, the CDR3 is TGTGCCAGCAGCGCCCTTTCGGGCGGGAGCGGCAATGAGCAGTTCTTC. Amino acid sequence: CASSALSGGSGNEQFF.

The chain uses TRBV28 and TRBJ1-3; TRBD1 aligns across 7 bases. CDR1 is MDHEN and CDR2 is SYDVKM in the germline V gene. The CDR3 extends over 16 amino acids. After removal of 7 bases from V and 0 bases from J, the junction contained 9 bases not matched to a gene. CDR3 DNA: TGTGCCAGCACCCAGGGGGGCGGAATCTCTGGAAACACCATATATTTT. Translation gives CASTQGGGISGNTIYF.

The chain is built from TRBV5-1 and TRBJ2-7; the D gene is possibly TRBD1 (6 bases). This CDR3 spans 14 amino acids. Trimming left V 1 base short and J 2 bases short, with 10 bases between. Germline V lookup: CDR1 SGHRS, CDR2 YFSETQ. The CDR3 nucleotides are TGCGCCAGCAGCTTGTCCCAGGGGCCCTACGAGCAGTACTTC. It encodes CASSLSQGPYEQYF.

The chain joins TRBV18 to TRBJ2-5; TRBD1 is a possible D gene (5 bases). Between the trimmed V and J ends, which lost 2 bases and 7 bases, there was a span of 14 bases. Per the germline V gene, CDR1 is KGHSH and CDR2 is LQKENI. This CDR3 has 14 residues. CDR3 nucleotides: TGTGCCAGCTCACCAGGGGCAGACCGAGGGACCCAGTACTTC. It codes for CASSPGADRGTQYF.

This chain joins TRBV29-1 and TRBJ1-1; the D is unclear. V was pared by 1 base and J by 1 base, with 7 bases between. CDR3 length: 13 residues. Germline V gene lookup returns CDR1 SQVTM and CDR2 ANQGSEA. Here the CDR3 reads CSVEVTGNTEAFF. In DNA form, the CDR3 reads TGCAGCGTTGAAGTAACTGGGAACACTGAAGCTTTCTTT.

The CDR3 sequence: CASSLDGNYGYTF. The CDR3 nucleotides read TGTGCCAGCAGCTTAGACGGGAACTATGGCTACACCTTC. This chain joins TRBV7-8 and TRBJ1-2; D is unclear. Germline V gives CDR1 SGHVS, CDR2 FQNEAQ. The V and J ends lost 1 base and 2 bases respectively, with 5 bases between them. The length of the CDR3 is 13 residues.

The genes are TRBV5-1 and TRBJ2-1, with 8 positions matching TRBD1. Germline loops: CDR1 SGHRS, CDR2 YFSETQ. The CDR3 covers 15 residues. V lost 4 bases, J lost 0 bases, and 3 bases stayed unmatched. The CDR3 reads CASSRQGSSYNEQFF. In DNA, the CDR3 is TGCGCCAGCAGCCGACAGGGGAGCTCCTACAATGAGCAGTTCTTC.

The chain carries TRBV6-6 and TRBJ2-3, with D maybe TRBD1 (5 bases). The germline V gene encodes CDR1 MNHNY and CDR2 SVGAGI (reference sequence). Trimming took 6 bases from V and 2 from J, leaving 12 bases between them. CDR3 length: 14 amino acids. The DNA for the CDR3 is TGTGCCAGCAGCAGACAGCTTTCCACAGATACGCAGTATTTT. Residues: CASSRQLSTDTQYF.

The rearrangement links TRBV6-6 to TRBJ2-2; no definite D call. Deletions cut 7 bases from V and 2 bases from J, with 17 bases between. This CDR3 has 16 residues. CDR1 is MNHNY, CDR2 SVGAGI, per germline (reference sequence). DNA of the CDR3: TGTGCCAGCACCGAGCGAAGACACCTAAACACCGGGGAGCTGTTTTTT. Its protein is CASTERRHLNTGELFF.